This T cell receptor beta chain was sequenced for a study of T cell responses to AZD1222 COVID-19 vaccine. Findings of the study overall: The study reported that nearly half of spike-specific TCRs target unmutated variant regions.

CDR3 size: 16 residues. V lost 0 bases and J lost 3, with 14 bases in between. Germline assignment: CDR1 MNHEY and CDR2 SVGEGT. Some clones are missing from TCRdb's copy, which holds only in-frame ones; the method was immunoSEQ multiplex PCR. The sample shows hundreds of thousands of clones, roughly 91% of them seen only once. Points on this clone: What it binds is not known.

This receptor was identified in an adult in good health. V and J are TRBV6-2 or TRBV6-3 and TRBJ1-2; possibly TRBD1 for D (5 bases). The sequenced sample was peripheral blood, obtained on day 0 of MenACWY control vaccination. The chain's CDR3 is CASSYSRDYPYYGYTF. The CDR3 nucleotides read TGTGCCAGCAGTTACTCTCGGGACTACCCCTACTATGGCTACACCTTC.